The clone carrying this TCR beta chain was seen a single time. Profiling relied on immunoSEQ multiplex PCR, and the TCRdb table lists in-frame clones only, not all of them. The sample contains approximately 70,000 clones, about 91% of which appear only once. The data are from a study of blood T cell repertoires in COVID-19. Study context: The study drew acute and convalescent COVID-19 samples from the United States, Italy and Spain. Sources were T cells, B-cell-depleted T cells, or PBMCs; the material itself was cDNA or gDNA.

The V segment lost 3 bases and the J segment 5 bases; nucleotides outside the gene matches: 8. In germline, CDR1 is SGHTA, CDR2 FQGNSA. CDR3 length equals 17 residues. This chain uses TRBV7-2 with TRBJ2-1, with 12 bases that match TRBD2. Material: peripheral blood. The receptor was isolated from a woman aged 55-69 years with active COVID-19. CDR3 protein: CASSFPTSGGPHNEQFF. The DNA for the CDR3 is TGTGCCAGCAGCTTCCCGACTAGCGGGGGACCCCACAATGAGCAGTTCTTC. The full variable domain, completed using reference TRBV7-2 and TRBJ2-1, is GAGVSQSPSNKVTEKGKDVELRCDPISGHTALYWYRQSLGQGLEFLIYFQGNSAPDKSGLPSDRFSAERTGGSVSTLTIQRTQQEDSAVYLCASSFPTSGGPHNEQFFGPGTRLTVL.